This entry concerns a single TCR beta chain. The antigen remains undetermined. This entry belongs to a study of shared clonotypes between healthy human individuals. Study as a whole: Three plates were used per donor for CD4 naive, three for CD4 memory, two for CD8 naive and one for CD8 memory. Overall study findings and caveats: Larger estimated richness was generally recorded for naive subsets relative to memory subsets.

Libraries were prepared by immunoSEQ multiplex PCR; TCRdb keeps only in-frame clonotypes and omits some of them. Among approximately 2.5 million clones listed, over 85% were seen once. The germline CDR1 and CDR2 sequences are SGHDT and YYEEEE. The germline V and J ends were trimmed by 0 bases and 15 bases, with 13 bases remaining between them. The CDR3 has 12 residues. The sequence was collected from a man between 18 and 35 years old in good health. Some clones in this sample may be carry-over from other donors' samples. Source material: naive CD4+ T cells from PBMCs. The subset is: CD45RA+ positively selected. The chain couples TRBV5-6 to TRBJ2-1; D gene uncertain. The CDR3 is CASSLARRYPFF. CDR3 coding DNA: TGTGCCAGCAGCTTGGCCCGTAGGTACCCGTTCTTC.